This is a list of T cell receptor beta chains from one sample in a study of blood T cell repertoires in COVID-19. Using immunoSEQ multiplex PCR, the repertoire was profiled, and TCRdb retains in-frame clones only, with some absent. This sample carries approximately 49,000 clones, around nine tenths of them seen once, and the ten largest clones take under 5%. Input material: peripheral blood. The receptors here all came from a man aged 45-65 years with acute or convalescent COVID-19. The CDR3 runs from the conserved cysteine through the conserved F or W.

>TRBV7-9|16
CASSLGSRTAFYGYTF
>TRBV27|13
CASSFTGNTEAFF
>TRBV5-1|14
CASSLGLETTEQFF
>TRBV27|14
CASSLLEGGAEAFF
>TRBV28|15
CASKTGTSYNSPLHF
>TRBV6-5|14
CASSLDRRYTEAFF
>TRBV7-9|15
CASSLGAGGAATQYF
>TRBV6-4|12
CASSQQGYGYTF
>TRBV18|19
CASSIGTGINRRQTDTQYF
>TRBV6-4|17
CASPPPPTSGGIYEQYF
>TRBV7-8|16
CASSARRQSKSYEQYF
>TRBV6-5|14
CASALSERWGTQYF
>TRBV10-3|15
CAISGEAGLQETQYF
>TRBV28|20
CASSLSFGPKGLLAGNTIYF
>TRBV6-1|16
CASSDTGTGESYEQYF
>TRBV6-5|15
CASSYPSDRGTRAFF
>TRBV28|13
CASLPAGGNEQYF
>TRBV27|14
CASRATGGGYEQYF
>TRBV2|15
CASSESWAGQETQYF
>TRBV5-1|18
CASSLGLGGIKDPGEQYF
>TRBV11-1|13
CASSSRGIYEQYF
>TRBV13|19
CASSFATGTSGGLYNEQFF
>TRBV7-3|15
CASSLLSTHYNEQFF
>TRBV6-5|13
CASIGGGNQPQHF
>TRBV19|14
CASSILEVRAPQHF
>TRBV4-1|15
CASSPGLAGTGELFF
>TRBV6-5|13
CASSFSLNYGYTF
>TRBV7-3|15
CASRFREGAKNIQYF
>TRBV12-5|17
CASGLNQRGGVTDTQYF
>TRBV6-6|16
CASSYLVTGGAFGYTF
>TRBV27|18
CASSSSPLGQAYNQPQHF
>TRBV4-1|15
CASSRGTGSYYEQYF
>TRBV10-3|16
CAISEPEVGTEETQYF
>TRBV30|14
CAWSRTGGYYEQYF
>TRBV5-4|15
CASSSGLAGGETQYF
>TRBV30|15
CAWRPLAGVTYEQYF
>TRBV5-4|17
CASSLPGLAGAYNEQFF
>TRBV5-4|13
CASTTGAGNTIYF
>TRBV7-3|17
CASSPPTVMGNTGELFF
>TRBV6-5|13
CASRAGGRDTQYF
>TRBV5-1|15
CASSLGQRLYNEQFF
>TRBV29-1|15
CSVTGTGGAGRGYTF
>TRBV27|12
CASRFASGTQYF
>TRBV27|14
CASSLSYSNQPQHF
>TRBV5-1|16
CASSHTYGTTNEKLFF
>TRBV5-1|14
CASSSTGQGTPLHF
>TRBV6-5|12
CASAPIIQPQHF
>TRBV28|13
CASRRDRVGGYTF
>TRBV6-1|13
CASSETGNYGYTF
>TRBV14|13
CASATRSHTEAFF
>TRBV6-5|15
CASRSSGGWWDTQYF
>TRBV11-3|14
CASSLDQGFDEQYF
>TRBV7-9|15
CASSRGAFSYNEQFF